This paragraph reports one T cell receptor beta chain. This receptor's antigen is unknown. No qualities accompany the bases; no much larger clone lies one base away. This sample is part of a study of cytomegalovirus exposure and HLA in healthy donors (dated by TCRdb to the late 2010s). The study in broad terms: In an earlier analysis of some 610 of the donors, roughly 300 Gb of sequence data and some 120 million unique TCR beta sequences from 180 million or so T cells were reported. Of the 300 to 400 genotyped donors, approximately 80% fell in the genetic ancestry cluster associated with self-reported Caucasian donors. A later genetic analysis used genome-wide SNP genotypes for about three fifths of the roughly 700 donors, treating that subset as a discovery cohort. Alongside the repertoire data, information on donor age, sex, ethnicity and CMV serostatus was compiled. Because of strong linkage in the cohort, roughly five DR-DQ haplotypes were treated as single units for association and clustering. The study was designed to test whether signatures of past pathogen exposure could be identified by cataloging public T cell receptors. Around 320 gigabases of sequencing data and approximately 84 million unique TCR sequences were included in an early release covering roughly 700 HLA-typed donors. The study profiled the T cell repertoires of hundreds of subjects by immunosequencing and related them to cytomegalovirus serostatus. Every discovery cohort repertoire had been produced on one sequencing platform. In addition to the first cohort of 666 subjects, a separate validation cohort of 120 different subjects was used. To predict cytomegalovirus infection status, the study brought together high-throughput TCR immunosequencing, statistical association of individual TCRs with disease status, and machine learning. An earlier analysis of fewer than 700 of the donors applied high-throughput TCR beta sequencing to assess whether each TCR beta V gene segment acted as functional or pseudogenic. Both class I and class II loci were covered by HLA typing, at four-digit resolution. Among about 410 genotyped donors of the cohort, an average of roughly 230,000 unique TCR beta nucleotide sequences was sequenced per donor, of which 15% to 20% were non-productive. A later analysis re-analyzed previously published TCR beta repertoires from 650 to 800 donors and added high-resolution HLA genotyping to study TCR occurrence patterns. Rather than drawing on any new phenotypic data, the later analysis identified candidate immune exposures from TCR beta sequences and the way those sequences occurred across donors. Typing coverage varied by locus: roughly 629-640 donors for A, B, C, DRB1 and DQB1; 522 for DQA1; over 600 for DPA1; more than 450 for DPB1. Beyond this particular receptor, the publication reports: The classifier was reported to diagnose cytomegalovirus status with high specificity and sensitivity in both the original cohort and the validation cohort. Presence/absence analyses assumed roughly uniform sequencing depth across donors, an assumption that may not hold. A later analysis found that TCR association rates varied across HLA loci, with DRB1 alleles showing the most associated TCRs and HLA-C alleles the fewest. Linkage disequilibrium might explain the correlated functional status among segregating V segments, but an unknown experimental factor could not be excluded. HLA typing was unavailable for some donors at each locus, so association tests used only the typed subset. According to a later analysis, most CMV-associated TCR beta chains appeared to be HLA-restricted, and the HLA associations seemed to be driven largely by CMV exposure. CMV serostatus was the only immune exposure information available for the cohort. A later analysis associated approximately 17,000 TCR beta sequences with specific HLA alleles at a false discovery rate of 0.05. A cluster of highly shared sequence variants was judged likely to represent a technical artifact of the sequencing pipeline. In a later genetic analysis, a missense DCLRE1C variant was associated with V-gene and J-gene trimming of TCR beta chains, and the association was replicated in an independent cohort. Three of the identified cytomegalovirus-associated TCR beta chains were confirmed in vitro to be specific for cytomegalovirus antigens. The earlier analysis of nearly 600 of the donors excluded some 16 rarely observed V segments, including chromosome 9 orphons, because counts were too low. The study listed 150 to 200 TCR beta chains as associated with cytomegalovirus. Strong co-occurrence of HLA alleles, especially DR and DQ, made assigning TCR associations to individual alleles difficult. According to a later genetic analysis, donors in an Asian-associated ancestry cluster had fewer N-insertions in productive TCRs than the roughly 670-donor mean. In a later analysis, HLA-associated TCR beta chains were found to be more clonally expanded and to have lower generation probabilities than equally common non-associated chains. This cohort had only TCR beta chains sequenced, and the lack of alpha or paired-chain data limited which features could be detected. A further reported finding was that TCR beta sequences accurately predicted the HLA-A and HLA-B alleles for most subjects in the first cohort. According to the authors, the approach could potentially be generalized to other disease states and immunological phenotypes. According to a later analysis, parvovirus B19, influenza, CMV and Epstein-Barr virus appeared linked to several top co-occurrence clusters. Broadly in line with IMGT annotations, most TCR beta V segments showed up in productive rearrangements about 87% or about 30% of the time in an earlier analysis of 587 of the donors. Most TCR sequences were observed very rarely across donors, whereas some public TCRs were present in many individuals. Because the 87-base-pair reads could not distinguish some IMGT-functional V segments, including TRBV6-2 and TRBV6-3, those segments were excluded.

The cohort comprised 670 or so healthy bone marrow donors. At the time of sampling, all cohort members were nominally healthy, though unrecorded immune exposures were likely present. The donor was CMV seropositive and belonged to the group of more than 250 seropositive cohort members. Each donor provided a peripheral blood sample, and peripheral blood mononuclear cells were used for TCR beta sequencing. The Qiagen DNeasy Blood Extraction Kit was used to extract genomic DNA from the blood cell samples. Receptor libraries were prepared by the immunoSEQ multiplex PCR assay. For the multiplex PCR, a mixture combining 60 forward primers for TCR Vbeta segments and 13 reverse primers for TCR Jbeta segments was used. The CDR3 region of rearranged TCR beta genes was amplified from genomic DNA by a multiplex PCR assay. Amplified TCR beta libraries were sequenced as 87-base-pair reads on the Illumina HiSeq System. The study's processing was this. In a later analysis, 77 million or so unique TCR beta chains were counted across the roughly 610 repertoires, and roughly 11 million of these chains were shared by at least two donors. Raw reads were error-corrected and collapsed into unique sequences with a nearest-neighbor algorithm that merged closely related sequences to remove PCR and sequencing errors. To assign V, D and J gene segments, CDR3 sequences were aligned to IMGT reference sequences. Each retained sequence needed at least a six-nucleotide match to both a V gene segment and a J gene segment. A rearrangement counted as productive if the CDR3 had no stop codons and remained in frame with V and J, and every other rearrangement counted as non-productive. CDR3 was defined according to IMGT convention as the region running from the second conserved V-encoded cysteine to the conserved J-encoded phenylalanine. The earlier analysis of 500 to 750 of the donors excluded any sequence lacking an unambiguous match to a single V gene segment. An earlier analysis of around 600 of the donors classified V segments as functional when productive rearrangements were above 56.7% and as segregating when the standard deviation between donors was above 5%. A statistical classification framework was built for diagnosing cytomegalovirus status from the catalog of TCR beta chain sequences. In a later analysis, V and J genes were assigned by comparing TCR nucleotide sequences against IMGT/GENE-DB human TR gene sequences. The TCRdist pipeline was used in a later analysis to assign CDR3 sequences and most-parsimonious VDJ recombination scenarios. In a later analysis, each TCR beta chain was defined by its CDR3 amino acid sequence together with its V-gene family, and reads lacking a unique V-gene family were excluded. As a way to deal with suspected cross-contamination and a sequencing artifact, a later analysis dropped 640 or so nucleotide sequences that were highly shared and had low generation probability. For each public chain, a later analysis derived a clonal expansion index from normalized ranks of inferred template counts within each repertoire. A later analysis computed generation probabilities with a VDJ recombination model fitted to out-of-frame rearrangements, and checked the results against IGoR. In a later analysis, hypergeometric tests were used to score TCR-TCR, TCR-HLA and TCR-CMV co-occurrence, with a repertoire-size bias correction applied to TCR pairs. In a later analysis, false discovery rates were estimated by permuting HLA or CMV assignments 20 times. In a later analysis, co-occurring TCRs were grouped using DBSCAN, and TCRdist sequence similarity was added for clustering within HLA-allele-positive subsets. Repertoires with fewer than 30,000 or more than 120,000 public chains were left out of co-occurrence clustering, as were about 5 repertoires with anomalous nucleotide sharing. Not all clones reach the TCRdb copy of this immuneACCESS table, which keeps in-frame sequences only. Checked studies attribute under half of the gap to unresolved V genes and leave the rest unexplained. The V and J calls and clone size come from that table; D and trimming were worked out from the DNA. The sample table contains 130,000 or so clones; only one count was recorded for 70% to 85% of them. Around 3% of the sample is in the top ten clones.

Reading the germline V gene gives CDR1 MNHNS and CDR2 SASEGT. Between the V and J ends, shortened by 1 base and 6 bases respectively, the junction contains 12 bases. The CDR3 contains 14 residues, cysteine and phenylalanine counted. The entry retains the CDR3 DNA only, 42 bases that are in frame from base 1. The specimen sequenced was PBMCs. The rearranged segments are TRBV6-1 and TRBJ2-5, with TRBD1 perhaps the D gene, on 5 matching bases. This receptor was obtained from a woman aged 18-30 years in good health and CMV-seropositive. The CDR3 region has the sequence CASSEDRGRQTQYF. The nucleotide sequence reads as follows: TGTGCCAGCAGTGAAGATAGGGGAAGGCAGACCCAGTACTTC.